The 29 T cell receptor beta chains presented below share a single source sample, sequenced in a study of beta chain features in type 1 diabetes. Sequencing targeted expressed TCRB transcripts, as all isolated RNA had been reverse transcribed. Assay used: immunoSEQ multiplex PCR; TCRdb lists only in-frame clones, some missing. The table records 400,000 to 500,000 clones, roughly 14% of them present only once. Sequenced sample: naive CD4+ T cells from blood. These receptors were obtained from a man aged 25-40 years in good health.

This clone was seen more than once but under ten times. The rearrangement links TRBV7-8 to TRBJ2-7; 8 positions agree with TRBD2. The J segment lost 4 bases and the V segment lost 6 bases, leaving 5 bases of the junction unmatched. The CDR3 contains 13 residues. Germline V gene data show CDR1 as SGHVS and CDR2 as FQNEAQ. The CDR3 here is CASSREREYEQYV. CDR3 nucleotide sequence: TGTGCCAGCAGTCGGGAGCGGGAGTACGAGCAGTACGTC.

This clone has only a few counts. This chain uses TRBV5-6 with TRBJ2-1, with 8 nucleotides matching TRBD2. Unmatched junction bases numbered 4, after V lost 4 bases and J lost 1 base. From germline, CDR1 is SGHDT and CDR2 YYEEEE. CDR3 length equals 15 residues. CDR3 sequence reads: CASSTLAVSYNEQFF. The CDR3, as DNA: TGTGCCAGCAGCACACTAGCGGTTTCCTACAATGAGCAGTTCTTC.

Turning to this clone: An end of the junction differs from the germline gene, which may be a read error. CDR3 coding DNA: TGTTCCATCAGTGAGACGGACGGCATCTCTGGGGCCAACGTCCTGACTTTC. Its protein is CSISETDGISGANVLTF. The chain links TRBV10-3 to TRBJ2-6, with no clear D. Germline lookup yields CDR1 ENHRY and CDR2 SYGVKD. The CDR3 is made up of 17 amino acids.

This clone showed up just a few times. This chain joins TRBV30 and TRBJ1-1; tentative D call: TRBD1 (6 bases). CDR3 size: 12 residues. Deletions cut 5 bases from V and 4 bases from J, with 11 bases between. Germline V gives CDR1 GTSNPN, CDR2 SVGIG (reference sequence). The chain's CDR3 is CAWDTGTTEAFF. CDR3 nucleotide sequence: TGTGCCTGGGATACAGGGACCACTGAAGCTTTCTTT.

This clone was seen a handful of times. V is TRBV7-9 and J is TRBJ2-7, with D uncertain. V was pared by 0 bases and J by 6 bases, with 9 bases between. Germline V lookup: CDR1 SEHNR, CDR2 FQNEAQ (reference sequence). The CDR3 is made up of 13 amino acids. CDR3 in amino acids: CASSLASWGEQYV. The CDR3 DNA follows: TGTGCCAGCAGCTTAGCCTCGTGGGGCGAGCAGTACGTC.

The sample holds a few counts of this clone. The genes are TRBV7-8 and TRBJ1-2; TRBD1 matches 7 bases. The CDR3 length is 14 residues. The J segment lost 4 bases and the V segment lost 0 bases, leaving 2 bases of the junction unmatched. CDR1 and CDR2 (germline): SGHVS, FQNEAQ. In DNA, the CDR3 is TGTGCCAGCAGCTTAGCGCGGACAGGCTATGGCTACACCTTC. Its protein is CASSLARTGYGYTF. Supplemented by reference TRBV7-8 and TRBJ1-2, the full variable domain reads GAGVSQSPRYKVAKRGQDVALRCDPISGHVSLFWYQQALGQGPEFLTYFQNEAQLDKSGLPSDRFFAERPEGSVSTLKIQRTQQEDSAVYLCASSLARTGYGYTFGSGTRLTVV.

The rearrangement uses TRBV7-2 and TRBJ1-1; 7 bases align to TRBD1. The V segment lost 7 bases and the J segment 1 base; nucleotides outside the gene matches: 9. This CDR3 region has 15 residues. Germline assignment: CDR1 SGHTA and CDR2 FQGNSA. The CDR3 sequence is CASTRGTAKNTEAFF. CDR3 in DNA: TGTGCCAGCACCCGCGGGACAGCAAAGAACACTGAAGCTTTCTTT.

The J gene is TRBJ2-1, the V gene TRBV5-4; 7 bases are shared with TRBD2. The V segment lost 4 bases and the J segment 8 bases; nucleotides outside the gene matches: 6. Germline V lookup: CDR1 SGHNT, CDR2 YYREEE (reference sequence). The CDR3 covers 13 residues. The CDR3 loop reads CASSQDRGDEQFF. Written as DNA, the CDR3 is TGTGCCAGCAGCCAGGACCGGGGGGATGAGCAGTTCTTC.

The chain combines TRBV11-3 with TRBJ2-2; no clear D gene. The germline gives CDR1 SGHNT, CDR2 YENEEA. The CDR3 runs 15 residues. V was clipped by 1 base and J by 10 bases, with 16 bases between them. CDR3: CASSLALRLSQELFF. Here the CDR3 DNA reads TGTGCCAGCAGCTTAGCCCTGAGACTGTCCCAGGAGCTGTTTTTT.

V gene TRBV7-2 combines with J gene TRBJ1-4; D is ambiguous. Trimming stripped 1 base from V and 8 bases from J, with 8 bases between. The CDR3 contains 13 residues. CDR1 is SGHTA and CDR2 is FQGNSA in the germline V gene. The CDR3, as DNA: TGTGCCAGCAGCTTAGGGGCCGGAGAAAAACTGTTTTTT. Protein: CASSLGAGEKLFF. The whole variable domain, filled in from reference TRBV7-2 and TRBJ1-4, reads GAGVSQSPSNKVTEKGKDVELRCDPISGHTALYWYRQSLGQGLEFLIYFQGNSAPDKSGLPSDRFSAERTGGSVSTLTIQRTQQEDSAVYLCASSLGAGEKLFFGSGTQLSVL.

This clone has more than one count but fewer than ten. The CDR3 sequence is CASSPIGSSYNSPLHF. In DNA, the CDR3 is TGTGCCAGCTCACCCATAGGGAGCTCCTATAATTCACCCCTCCACTTT. The chain combines TRBV18 with TRBJ1-6; no clear D. This CDR3 has 16 amino acids. V dropped 3 bases and J dropped 0 bases, with 9 bases sitting between them. Germline CDR1 KGHSH, CDR2 LQKENI.

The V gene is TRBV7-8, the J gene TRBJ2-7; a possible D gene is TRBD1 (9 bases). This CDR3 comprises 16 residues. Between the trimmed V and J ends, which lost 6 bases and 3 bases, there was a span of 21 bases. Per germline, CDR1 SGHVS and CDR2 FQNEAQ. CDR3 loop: CASRIAGTGTNYEQYV. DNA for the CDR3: TGTGCCAGCAGGATAGCGGGGACAGGGACCAACTACGAGCAGTACGTC.

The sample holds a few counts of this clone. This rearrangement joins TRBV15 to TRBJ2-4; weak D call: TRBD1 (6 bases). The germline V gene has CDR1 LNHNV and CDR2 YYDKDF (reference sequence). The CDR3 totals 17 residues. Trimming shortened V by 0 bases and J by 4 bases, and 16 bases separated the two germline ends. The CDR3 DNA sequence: TGTGCCACCAGCAGAGATCTGGCCAGGGGCACGAAAAACATTCAGTACTTC. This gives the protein CATSRDLARGTKNIQYF.

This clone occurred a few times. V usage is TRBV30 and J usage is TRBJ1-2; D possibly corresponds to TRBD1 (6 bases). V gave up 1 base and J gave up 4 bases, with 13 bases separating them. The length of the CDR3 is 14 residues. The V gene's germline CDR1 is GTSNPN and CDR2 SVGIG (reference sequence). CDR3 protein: CAWSAGALSYGYTF. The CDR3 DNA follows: TGTGCCTGGAGTGCGGGGGCGCTGAGCTATGGCTACACCTTC.

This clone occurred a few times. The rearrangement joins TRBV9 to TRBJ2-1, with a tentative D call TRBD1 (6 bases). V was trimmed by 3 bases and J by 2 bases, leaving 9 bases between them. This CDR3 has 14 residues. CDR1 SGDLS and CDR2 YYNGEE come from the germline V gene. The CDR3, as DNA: TGTGCCAGCAGCGCTGGACAGACCTACAATGAGCAGTTCTTC. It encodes CASSAGQTYNEQFF.

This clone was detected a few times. The CDR3 DNA follows: TGTGCCAGCAGTTCCAGGGGGAGCACAGATACGCAGTATTTT. The encoded protein is CASSSRGSTDTQYF. The V call is TRBV6-1, the J call TRBJ2-3, with 7 positions matching TRBD1. Germline CDR1 reads MNHNS; CDR2 reads SASEGT. This CDR3 is 14 amino acids long. Unmatched junction bases numbered 2, after V lost 5 bases and J lost 0 bases.

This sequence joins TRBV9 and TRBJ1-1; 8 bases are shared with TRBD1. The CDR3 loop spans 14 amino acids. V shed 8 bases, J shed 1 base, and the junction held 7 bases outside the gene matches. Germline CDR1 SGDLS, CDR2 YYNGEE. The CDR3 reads CASRTGIGNTEAFF. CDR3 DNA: TGTGCCAGTAGGACAGGGATCGGGAACACTGAAGCTTTCTTT.

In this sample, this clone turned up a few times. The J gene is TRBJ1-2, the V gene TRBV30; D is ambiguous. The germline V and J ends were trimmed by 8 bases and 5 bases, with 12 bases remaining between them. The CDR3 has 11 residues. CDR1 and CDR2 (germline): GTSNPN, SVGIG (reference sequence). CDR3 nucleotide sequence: TGTGCCGAGATGTACACGTATGGCTACACCTTC. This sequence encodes CAEMYTYGYTF.

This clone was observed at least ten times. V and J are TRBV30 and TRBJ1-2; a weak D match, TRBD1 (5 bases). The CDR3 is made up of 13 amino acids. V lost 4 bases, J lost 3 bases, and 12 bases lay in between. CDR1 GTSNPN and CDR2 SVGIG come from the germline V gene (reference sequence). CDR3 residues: CAWNEGEDYGYTF. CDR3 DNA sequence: TGTGCCTGGAATGAAGGGGAGGACTATGGCTACACCTTC.

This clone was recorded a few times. The chain's CDR3 is CSVTASGRADTQYF. DNA for the CDR3: TGCAGCGTTACGGCTAGCGGGAGGGCAGATACGCAGTATTTT. The chain carries TRBV29-1 and TRBJ2-3; 12 positions agree with TRBD2. CDR1 and CDR2 from the germline V gene are SQVTM and ANQGSEA. The CDR3 spans 14 residues. V lost 5 bases to trimming and J lost 4 bases; unmatched junction nucleotides: 4.

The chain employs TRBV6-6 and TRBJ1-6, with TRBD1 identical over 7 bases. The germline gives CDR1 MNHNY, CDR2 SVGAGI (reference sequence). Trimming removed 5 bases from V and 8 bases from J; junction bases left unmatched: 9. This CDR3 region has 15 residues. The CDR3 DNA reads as TGTGCCAGCAGTCCCAGACAGGGATTAGATTCACCCCTCCACTTT. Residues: CASSPRQGLDSPLHF.

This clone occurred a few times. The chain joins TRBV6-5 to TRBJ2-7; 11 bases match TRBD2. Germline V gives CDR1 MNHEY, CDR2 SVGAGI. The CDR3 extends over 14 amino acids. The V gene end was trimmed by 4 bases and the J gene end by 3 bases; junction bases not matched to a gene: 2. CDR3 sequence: CASSSTSGGYEQYF. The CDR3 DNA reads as TGTGCCAGCAGTTCAACTAGCGGGGGCTACGAGCAGTACTTC.

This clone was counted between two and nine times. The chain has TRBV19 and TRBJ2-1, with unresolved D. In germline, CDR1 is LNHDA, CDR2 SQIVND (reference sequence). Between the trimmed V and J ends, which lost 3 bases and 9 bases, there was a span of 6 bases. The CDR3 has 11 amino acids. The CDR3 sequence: CASSIGSEQFF. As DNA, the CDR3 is TGTGCCAGTAGTATTGGCAGTGAGCAGTTCTTC.

The CDR3 DNA reads as TGTGCCAGCCGGGGGGGGCGCACAGATACGCAGTATTTT. The encoded protein is CASRGGRTDTQYF. This chain joins TRBV6-6 and TRBJ2-3, with 8 nucleotides matching TRBD2. The CDR3 is made up of 13 amino acids. Germline CDR1 reads MNHNY; CDR2 reads SVGAGI (reference sequence). J was trimmed by 1 base and V by 8 bases; bases with no gene match: 2.

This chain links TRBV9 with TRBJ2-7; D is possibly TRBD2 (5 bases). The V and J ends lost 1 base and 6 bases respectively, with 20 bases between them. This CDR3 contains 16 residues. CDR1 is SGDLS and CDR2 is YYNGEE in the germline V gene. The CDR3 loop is CASSVHPLVEDCEQYV. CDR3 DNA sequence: TGTGCCAGCAGCGTACATCCCCTTGTCGAGGACTGCGAGCAGTACGTC.

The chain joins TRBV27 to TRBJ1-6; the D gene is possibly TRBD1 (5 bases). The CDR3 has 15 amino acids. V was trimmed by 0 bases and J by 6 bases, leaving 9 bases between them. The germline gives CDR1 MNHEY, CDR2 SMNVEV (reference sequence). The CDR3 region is CASSLSRARNSPLHF. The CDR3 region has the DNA TGTGCCAGCAGTTTATCCAGGGCGCGTAATTCACCCCTCCACTTT.

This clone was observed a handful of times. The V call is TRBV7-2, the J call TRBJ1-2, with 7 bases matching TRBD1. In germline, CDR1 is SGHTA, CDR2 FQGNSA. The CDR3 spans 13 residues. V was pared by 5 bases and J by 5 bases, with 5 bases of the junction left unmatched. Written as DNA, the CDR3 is TGTGCCAGCAGCGAACAGGGGTTTTATGGCTACACCTTC. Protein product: CASSEQGFYGYTF.

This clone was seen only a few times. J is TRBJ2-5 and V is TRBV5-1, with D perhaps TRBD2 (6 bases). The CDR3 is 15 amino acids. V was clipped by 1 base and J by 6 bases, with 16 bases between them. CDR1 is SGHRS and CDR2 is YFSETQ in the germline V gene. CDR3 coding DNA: TGCGCCAGCAGCTTGCGATCCGGGAGCGGGCAGACCCAGTACTTC. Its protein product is CASSLRSGSGQTQYF.

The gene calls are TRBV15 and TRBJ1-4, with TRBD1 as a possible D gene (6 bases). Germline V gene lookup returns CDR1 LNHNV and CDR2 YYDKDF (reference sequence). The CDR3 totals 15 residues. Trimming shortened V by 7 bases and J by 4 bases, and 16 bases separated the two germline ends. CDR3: CATTLGGQYNEKLFF. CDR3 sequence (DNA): TGTGCCACCACCCTGGGGGGGCAATATAATGAAAAACTGTTTTTT.